Each of the 11 T cell receptor beta chains below was sequenced from the same sample in a study of regulatory T cells in long-lasting Graves disease. CDR3 regions were amplified by Arm-PCR using iRepertoire HTBI primers to build TCR beta libraries. TCRdb re-called the multiplex PCR reads with MiXCR, one entry per CDR3 protein. Here the sample spans 300,000 to 400,000 distinct CDR3 sequences, less than 20% being singletons. The time point: newly diagnosed GD, antithyroid drugs for less than 3 months. Following extraction of RNA from PBMCs, that RNA was used to make the TCR library. Sequenced material: peripheral blood mononuclear cells (PBMCs), taken at new diagnosis, from a patient treated with antithyroid drugs. The receptors derive from a female donor with Graves disease.

This clonotype has ten or more counts. V usage is TRBV6-5 and J usage is TRBJ1-1; D not certain. Germline values: CDR1 MNHEY, CDR2 SVGAGI. V lost 0 bases and J 4 bases, leaving 15 bases between the germline ends. The CDR3 runs 16 residues. CDR3 DNA sequence: TGTGCCAGCAGTTACTCGATCGGGGTTGTGGGCACTGAAGCTTTCTTT. Amino acid sequence: CASSYSIGVVGTEAFF.

The table lists this clonotype with many counts. The chain employs TRBV3-1 and TRBJ1-2; D is unresolved. Trimming left V 3 bases short and J 8 bases short, with 16 bases between. CDR1 and CDR2 from the germline V gene are LGHDT and YNNKEL (reference sequence). The CDR3 is 14 amino acids. The CDR3 region has the DNA TGTGCCAGCAGCCAGGATTCTAAGACCCGGGGCTACACCTTC. Amino acid sequence: CASSQDSKTRGYTF. The entire variable domain, with the rest obtained from reference TRBV3-1 and TRBJ1-2, is as follows: DTAVSQTPKYLVTQMGNDKSIKCEQNLGHDTMYWYKQDSKKFLKIMFSYNNKELIINETVPNRFSPKSPDKAHLNLHINSLELGDSAVYFCASSQDSKTRGYTFGSGTRLTVV.

This clonotype was counted many times. The chain is built from TRBV24-1 and TRBJ1-1, with a possible D match to TRBD1 (5 bases). The germline V gene encodes CDR1 KGHDR and CDR2 SFDVKD. This CDR3 spans 13 amino acids. V gave up 10 bases and J gave up 7 bases, with 18 bases separating them. CDR3 in DNA: TGTGCCACTTCTGGCAGGGAACGAGGTGAAGCTTTCTTT. Protein sequence: CATSGRERGEAFF.

This clonotype was picked up a small number of times. V usage is TRBV27 and J usage is TRBJ2-1; 15 positions match TRBD2. The germline V gene has CDR1 MNHEY and CDR2 SMNVEV (reference sequence). Unmatched junction bases numbered 9, after V lost 3 bases and J lost 6 bases. This CDR3 is built from 18 residues. CDR3 nucleotides: TGTGCCAGCAGTTTGCTACCAGGACTAGCGGGAGGGCCCAATGAGCAGTTCTTC. This gives the protein CASSLLPGLAGGPNEQFF.

The rearrangement links TRBV6-1 to TRBJ2-1; 7 nucleotides align to TRBD2. Trimming removed 5 bases from V and 4 bases from J; junction bases left unmatched: 17. Germline CDR1 MNHNS, CDR2 SASEGT. This CDR3 region has 18 residues. In DNA form, the CDR3 reads TGTGCCAGCAGTCATTGGCGGGGGAGTTTCTATGAATACAATGAGCAGTTCTTC. Amino acids: CASSHWRGSFYEYNEQFF.

This clonotype has a count of ten or more. V is TRBV2 and J is TRBJ1-6, with a weak D call TRBD1 (5 bases). V was cut by 2 bases and J by 8 bases, with 13 bases left in between. From germline, CDR1 is SNHLY and CDR2 FYNNEI. The CDR3 is 15 residues long. The CDR3 here is CASSEIRGTHSPLHF. The CDR3 DNA is TGTGCCAGCAGTGAAATCCGGGGGACCCATTCACCCCTCCACTTT.

In this sample, this clonotype turned up many times. The chain recombines TRBV4-2 with TRBJ2-3; D uncertain. The CDR3 is 13 amino acids. V was clipped by 11 bases and J by 2 bases, with 14 bases between them. Germline loops: CDR1 LGHNA, CDR2 YNFKEQ. CDR3 DNA sequence: TGTGCCGGCACCCAAAGAATCACAGATACGCAGTATTTT. Protein: CAGTQRITDTQYF.

This clonotype occurred many times. The rearrangement links TRBV11-2 to TRBJ1-2, with TRBD1 matching over 7 bases. CDR3 size: 17 residues. CDR1 and CDR2 from the germline V gene are SGHAT and FQNNGV. V was pared by 4 bases and J by 1 base, with 12 bases of the junction left unmatched. DNA of the CDR3: TGTGCCAGCAGCTCAGCCGGGACAGCGACGTTTAACTATGGCTACACCTTC. Its translation: CASSSAGTATFNYGYTF.

This clonotype was detected ten times or more. The CDR3 reads CASSYLLAGAREQYF. The CDR3 region has the DNA TGTGCCAGCAGTTACTTACTAGCGGGAGCGCGCGAGCAGTACTTC. V is TRBV6-5 and J is TRBJ2-7; 11 bases fit TRBD2. Germline V lookup: CDR1 MNHEY, CDR2 SVGAGI. The CDR3 extends over 15 amino acids. V shed 1 base, J shed 6 bases, and the junction held 5 bases outside the gene matches.

In its sample, this clonotype was seen many times. The J gene is TRBJ2-3, the V gene TRBV7-2; D perhaps matches TRBD2 (5 bases). Gene TRBJ2-7 matches the end of the DNA better, so the J call may be wrong. This CDR3 region has 16 residues. The germline CDR1 and CDR2 sequences are SGHTA and FQGNSA. CDR3 sequence (DNA): TGTGCCAGCAGCCAGCGGCTAGACACATCCTCCTACGAGCAGTACTTC. Translating gives CASSQRLDTSSYEQYF.

V usage is TRBV24-1 and J usage is TRBJ2-2; no reliable D call. Trimming removed 4 bases at V and 7 bases at J, with 18 bases between. Germline CDR1 and CDR2: KGHDR and SFDVKD. The CDR3 totals 16 residues. This chain's CDR3 is CATSDQSAAIVGELFF. The CDR3, as DNA: TGTGCCACCAGTGACCAAAGCGCAGCGATCGTCGGGGAGCTGTTTTTT.